A single T cell receptor beta chain is shown here with its context. Sequenced by immunoSEQ multiplex PCR; TCRdb stores in-frame clones only, minus some. The sample yields about 120,000 clones, approximately 90% seen once. These data come from a study of T cell responses to AZD1222 COVID-19 vaccine. This specimen was peripheral blood, taken on day 0 of AZD1222 vaccination. This receptor was taken from an adult in good health.

CDR3 amino acids: CSVEVTGGGEAFF. CDR3 DNA sequence: TGCAGCGTTGAGGTAACAGGGGGCGGTGAAGCTTTCTTT. The J gene is TRBJ1-1, the V gene TRBV29-1, with 9 bases aligning to TRBD1. With 3 bases clipped from V and 7 bases from J, the junction kept 6 bases outside the gene matches. Germline lookup yields CDR1 SQVTM and CDR2 ANQGSEA. The CDR3 has 13 amino acids.